The 9 T cell receptor beta chains presented below share a single source sample, sequenced in a study of T cell clonotyping in hematopoietic cell transplantation. Assay used: immunoSEQ multiplex PCR; TCRdb lists only in-frame clones, some missing. This sample has about 12,000 clones; about 79% occur once, and the top ten carry 5.8%. This sample comprised PBMCs, obtained 100 days after allogeneic stem cell transplant. The receptors originated from a female patient aged 40-50 years who had an allogeneic stem cell transplant from a related donor, so T cells may come from the graft donor. Some clones in this sample may be carry-over from other donors' samples.

With respect to this clone: The junction departs from the called germline gene at one end, perhaps through a read error. The V call is TRBV29-1, the J call TRBJ1-2, with 7 bases lining up with TRBD1. The CDR3 contains 12 residues. The germline gives CDR1 SQVTM, CDR2 ANQGSEA. The CDR3 sequence is CSVDKGAGGYTF. For the CDR3, the DNA is TGCAGCGTTGATAAGGGGGCGGGCGGCTACACTTTC.

The rearrangement joins TRBV5-1 to TRBJ2-7; possible D gene TRBD2, 6 bases. The ends were cut back, 2 bases at V and 5 bases at J, with 17 bases in the middle. From germline, CDR1 is SGHRS and CDR2 YFSETQ. There are 15 residues in the CDR3. CDR3 loop: CASSFYSGSLDEQYF. CDR3 nucleotide sequence: TGCGCCAGCAGCTTTTATTCCGGGAGTCTCGACGAGCAGTACTTC.

The chain carries TRBV27 and TRBJ2-1; 7 bases line up with TRBD1. V dropped 3 bases and J dropped 6; count of bases not matched to a gene: 8. Looked up from germline, CDR1 is MNHEY and CDR2 is SMNVEV (reference sequence). The CDR3 contains 15 residues. CDR3 loop: CASSLSRGTLNEQFF. CDR3 coding DNA: TGTGCCAGCAGTTTGTCCAGGGGGACCCTCAATGAGCAGTTCTTC.

The J gene is TRBJ2-3, the V gene TRBV9; D is possibly TRBD2 (6 bases). The CDR3 extends over 14 amino acids. From germline, CDR1 is SGDLS and CDR2 YYNGEE. V was trimmed by 5 bases and J by 2 bases, leaving 12 bases between them. CDR3 DNA sequence: TGTGCCAGCAGTCGGGCGGGGTCCACAGATACGCAGTATTTT. Translated, it gives CASSRAGSTDTQYF.

V and J are TRBV7-2 and TRBJ1-4, with 8 bases fitting TRBD1. This CDR3 comprises 16 residues. Germline values: CDR1 SGHTA, CDR2 FQGNSA. After removal of 2 bases from V and 13 bases from J, the junction contained 15 bases not matched to a gene. The CDR3 region has the DNA TGTGCCAGCAGCTTACCTTTCGGACAGGGAGGGGGCCCACTGTTTTTT. Protein sequence: CASSLPFGQGGGPLFF.

There are a few counts of this clone. The chain couples TRBV7-9 to TRBJ2-7; tentative D call: TRBD2 (7 bases). The V and J ends lost 5 bases and 4 bases respectively, with 12 bases between them. The CDR3 has 13 amino acids. The V gene's germline CDR1 is SEHNR and CDR2 FQNEAQ (reference sequence). This CDR3 reads CASSGGGRYEQYF. The CDR3, as DNA: TGTGCCAGCAGCGGGGGGGGCAGATACGAGCAGTACTTC.

V usage is TRBV27 and J usage is TRBJ2-7; 7 bases agree with TRBD2. There are 14 residues in the CDR3. Per the germline V gene, CDR1 is MNHEY and CDR2 is SMNVEV (reference sequence). Trimming removed 3 bases from V and 2 bases from J; junction bases left unmatched: 4. This CDR3 reads CASSLSGAPYEQYF. CDR3 DNA sequence: TGTGCCAGCAGTTTGAGCGGGGCTCCCTACGAGCAGTACTTC.

V is TRBV27 and J is TRBJ2-2, with unresolved D. V lost 2 bases and J 5 bases, leaving 6 bases between the germline ends. Germline V gives CDR1 MNHEY, CDR2 SMNVEV (reference sequence). CDR3 length: 13 residues. The CDR3 here is CASSLRRTGELFF. In DNA form, the CDR3 reads TGTGCCAGCAGTTTAAGGCGGACCGGGGAGCTGTTTTTT.

This clone was seen a single time. This chain connects TRBV5-1 to TRBJ2-5, with D hard to call. CDR3 length equals 14 residues. Germline V gives CDR1 SGHRS, CDR2 YFSETQ. The V gene lost 0 bases and the J gene lost 3 bases, with 9 bases spanning the gap. CDR3 protein: CASSLGSGKETQYF. As DNA, the CDR3 is TGCGCCAGCAGCTTGGGGTCTGGGAAAGAGACCCAGTACTTC. Full variable domain (missing parts from reference TRBV5-1 and TRBJ2-5): KAGVTQTPRYLIKTRGQQVTLSCSPISGHRSVSWYQQTPGQGLQFLFEYFSETQRNKGNFPGRFSGRQFSNSRSEMNVSTLELGDSALYLCASSLGSGKETQYFGPGTRLLVL.